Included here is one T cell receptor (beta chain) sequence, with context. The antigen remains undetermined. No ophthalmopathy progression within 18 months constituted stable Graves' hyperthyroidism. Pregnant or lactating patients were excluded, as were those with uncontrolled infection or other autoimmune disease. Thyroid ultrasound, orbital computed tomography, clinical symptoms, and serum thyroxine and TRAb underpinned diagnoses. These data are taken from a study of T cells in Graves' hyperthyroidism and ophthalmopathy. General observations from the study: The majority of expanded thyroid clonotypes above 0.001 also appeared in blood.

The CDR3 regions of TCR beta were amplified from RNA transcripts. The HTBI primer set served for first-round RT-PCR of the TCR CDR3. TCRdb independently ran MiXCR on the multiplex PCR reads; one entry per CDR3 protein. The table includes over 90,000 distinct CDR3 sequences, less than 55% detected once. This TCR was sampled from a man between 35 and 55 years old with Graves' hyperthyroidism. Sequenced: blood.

Written as DNA, the CDR3 is TGCAGTGCTAGGGGCGGGGATATCTATGGCTACACCTTC. Translation: CSARGGDIYGYTF. The rearrangement uses TRBV20-1 and TRBJ1-2; D not resolved. This CDR3 is 13 amino acids long. The V and J ends lost 3 bases and 4 bases respectively, with 12 bases between them. Germline CDR1 is DFQATT and CDR2 is SNEGSKA (reference sequence).